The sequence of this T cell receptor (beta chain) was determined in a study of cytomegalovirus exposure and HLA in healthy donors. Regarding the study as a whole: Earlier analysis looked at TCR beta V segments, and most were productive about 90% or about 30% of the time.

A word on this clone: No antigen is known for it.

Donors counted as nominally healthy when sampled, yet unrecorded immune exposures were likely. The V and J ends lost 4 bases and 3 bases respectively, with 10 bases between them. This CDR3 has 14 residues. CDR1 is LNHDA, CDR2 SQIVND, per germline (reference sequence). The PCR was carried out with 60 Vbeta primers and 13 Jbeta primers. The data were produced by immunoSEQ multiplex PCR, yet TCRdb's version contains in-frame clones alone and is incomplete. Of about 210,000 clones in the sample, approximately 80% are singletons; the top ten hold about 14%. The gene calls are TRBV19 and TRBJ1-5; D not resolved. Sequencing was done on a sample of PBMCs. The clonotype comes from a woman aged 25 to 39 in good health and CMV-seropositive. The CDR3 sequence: CASSKADTNQPQHF. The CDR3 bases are TGTGCCAGTAGTAAGGCAGACACCAATCAGCCCCAGCATTTT.